Presented here are 12 T cell receptor beta chains from one specimen sequenced in a study of blood T cell repertoires in COVID-19. Profiling relied on immunoSEQ multiplex PCR, and the TCRdb table lists in-frame clones only, not all of them. The top ten hold roughly 30% of the sample, which has around 140,000 clones, 70% to 90% seen once. The sequenced material came from peripheral blood. All receptors derive from a human donor in a cohort sampled during active COVID-19.

This chain links TRBV2 with TRBJ1-2, with no clear D. The V end was cut by 4 bases, the J end by 5 bases, with 11 bases between. CDR1 is SNHLY, CDR2 FYNNEI, per germline. The CDR3 extends over 13 amino acids. CDR3 nucleotides: TGTGCCAGCAGTGGAGGTGTAGAGTATGGCTACACCTTC. Translation gives CASSGGVEYGYTF.

This chain uses TRBV6-5 with TRBJ2-7; D might be TRBD1 (5 bases). This CDR3 region has 13 residues. V was shortened by 6 bases and J by 5 bases, with 14 bases between the two germline ends. From germline, CDR1 is MNHEY and CDR2 SVGAGI. Written as DNA, the CDR3 is TGTGCCAGCAGCCAAAGACAGTACCACGAGCAGTACTTC. It translates to CASSQRQYHEQYF.

In its sample, this clone was seen once. This sequence joins TRBV6-6 and TRBJ1-6; weak D call: TRBD1 (6 bases). V shed 5 bases and J shed 4 bases, with 12 bases lying between them. Germline V gene lookup returns CDR1 MNHNY and CDR2 SVGAGI (reference sequence). CDR3 length: 15 amino acids. The CDR3 nucleotides read TGTGCCAGCAGTGTCGGGACACAATATAATTCACCCCTCCACTTT. Translating gives CASSVGTQYNSPLHF.

This chain connects TRBV12-3 or TRBV12-4 to TRBJ1-6; 7 bases agree with TRBD1. The J segment lost 7 bases and the V segment lost 6 bases, leaving 3 bases of the junction unmatched. This CDR3 has 13 amino acids. The CDR3 protein is CASSPQGNSPLHF. The CDR3 DNA reads TGTGCCAGCAGCCCACAGGGGAATTCACCCCTCCACTTT.

The CDR3 DNA reads TGTGCCAGCAGCTTACTGTCGGAGACAGATACGCAGTATTTT. Its translation is CASSLLSETDTQYF. J is TRBJ2-3 and V is TRBV7-8; D is unresolved. Looked up from germline, CDR1 is SGHVS and CDR2 is FQNEAQ. V was clipped by 2 bases and J by 3 bases, with 9 bases between them. The CDR3 loop spans 14 amino acids.

This sequence joins TRBV7-2 and TRBJ1-6; the match to TRBD1 covers 7 bases. V lost 5 bases to trimming and J lost 4 bases; unmatched junction nucleotides: 8. The germline gives CDR1 SGHTA, CDR2 FQGNSA. This CDR3 is built from 16 residues. DNA for the CDR3: TGTGCCAGCAGCACAACGACAGGGCAGTATAATTCACCCCTCCACTTT. Residues: CASSTTTGQYNSPLHF.

The chain links TRBV16 to TRBJ1-5; the D is unclear. Looked up from germline, CDR1 is KGHSY and CDR2 is FQNENV. The CDR3 is made up of 14 amino acids. V was pared by 4 bases and J by 4 bases, with 11 bases between. DNA for the CDR3: TGTGCCAGCAGCCCTCGCGCTGTAAATCAGCCCCAGCATTTT. This gives the protein CASSPRAVNQPQHF.

The chain is built from TRBV27 and TRBJ1-6, with D uncertain. The CDR3 runs to 13 residues. Trimming removed 2 bases at V and 7 bases at J, with 6 bases between. Germline-derived CDR1 and CDR2 are MNHEY and SMNVEV (reference sequence). CDR3 in amino acids: CASSLQRNSPLHF. The CDR3 coding sequence is TGTGCCAGCAGTTTACAGAGGAATTCACCCCTCCACTTT.

The gene calls are TRBV18 and TRBJ2-1; the D is unclear. The V gene lost 6 bases and the J gene lost 8 bases, with 11 bases spanning the gap. The CDR3 contains 12 residues. CDR1 KGHSH and CDR2 LQKENI come from the germline V gene. As DNA, the CDR3 is TGTGCCAGCTCGCCTAGTATCTATGAGCAGTTCTTC. Encoded protein: CASSPSIYEQFF. Using reference TRBV18 and TRBJ2-1 for the parts outside the CDR3, the full variable domain is NAGVMQNPRHLVRRRGQEARLRCSPMKGHSHVYWYRQLPEEGLKFMVYLQKENIIDESGMPKERFSAEFPKEGPSILRIQQVVRGDSAAYFCASSPSIYEQFFGPGTRLTVL.

DNA of the CDR3: TGTGCCAGCAGCCGTACCCGGGCCGGGGAGCTGTTTTTT. Residues: CASSRTRAGELFF. The V call is TRBV2, the J call TRBJ2-2; no clear D gene. The germline CDR1 and CDR2 sequences are SNHLY and FYNNEI. The CDR3 sequence is 13 residues long. Between the trimmed V and J ends, which lost 6 bases and 6 bases, there was a span of 11 bases.

The chain has TRBV27 and TRBJ1-5; D is undetermined. The germline gives CDR1 MNHEY, CDR2 SMNVEV (reference sequence). The V and J ends lost 8 bases and 2 bases respectively, with 19 bases between them. The CDR3 runs 16 residues. The CDR3 loop reads CASCPRRPSGNQPQHF. CDR3 nucleotide sequence: TGTGCCAGCTGCCCGAGGAGGCCATCGGGCAATCAGCCCCAGCATTTT.

This clone was detected only once. The chain has TRBV27 and TRBJ2-3; tentative D call: TRBD2 (5 bases). With 4 bases removed from V and 1 base from J, the gap between germline ends came to 18 bases. Germline values: CDR1 MNHEY, CDR2 SMNVEV (reference sequence). The CDR3 contains 17 residues. CDR3 region: CASSSDLSASGTDTQYF. CDR3 nucleotides: TGTGCCAGCAGTTCTGACCTTAGCGCCTCTGGCACAGATACGCAGTATTTT.